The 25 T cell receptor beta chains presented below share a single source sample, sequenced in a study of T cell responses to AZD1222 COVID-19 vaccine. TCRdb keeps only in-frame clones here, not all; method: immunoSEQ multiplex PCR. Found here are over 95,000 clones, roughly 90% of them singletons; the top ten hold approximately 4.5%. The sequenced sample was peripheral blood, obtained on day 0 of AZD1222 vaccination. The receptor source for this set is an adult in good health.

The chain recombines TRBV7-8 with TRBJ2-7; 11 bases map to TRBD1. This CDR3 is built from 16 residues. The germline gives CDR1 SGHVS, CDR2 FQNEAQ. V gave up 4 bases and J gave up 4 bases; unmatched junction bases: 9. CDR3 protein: CASSWGTGGSAYEQYF. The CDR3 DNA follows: TGTGCCAGCAGCTGGGGGACAGGGGGTTCGGCATACGAGCAGTACTTC.

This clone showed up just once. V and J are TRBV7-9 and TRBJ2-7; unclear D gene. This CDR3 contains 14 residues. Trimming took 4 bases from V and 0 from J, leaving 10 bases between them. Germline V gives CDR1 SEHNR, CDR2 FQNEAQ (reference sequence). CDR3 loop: CASSSDGYSYEQYF. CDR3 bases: TGTGCCAGCAGCTCGGACGGATACTCCTACGAGCAGTACTTC. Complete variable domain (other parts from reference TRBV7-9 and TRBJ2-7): DTGVSQNPRHKITKRGQNVTFRCDPISEHNRLYWYRQTLGQGPEFLTYFQNEAQLEKSRLLSDRFSAERPKGSFSTLEIQRTEQGDSAMYLCASSSDGYSYEQYFGPGTRLTVT.

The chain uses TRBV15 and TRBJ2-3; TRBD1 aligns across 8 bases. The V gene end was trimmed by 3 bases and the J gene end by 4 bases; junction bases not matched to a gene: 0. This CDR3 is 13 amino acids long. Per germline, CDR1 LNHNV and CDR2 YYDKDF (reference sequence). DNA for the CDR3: TGTGCCACCAGCAGGGACAGGGCAGATACGCAGTATTTT. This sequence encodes CATSRDRADTQYF.

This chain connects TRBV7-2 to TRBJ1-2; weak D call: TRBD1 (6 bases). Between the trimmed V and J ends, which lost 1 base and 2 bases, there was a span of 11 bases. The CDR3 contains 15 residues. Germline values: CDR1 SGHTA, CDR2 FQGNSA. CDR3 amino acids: CASSLDPGTNYGYTF. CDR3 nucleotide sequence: TGTGCCAGCAGCTTAGACCCTGGGACAAACTATGGCTACACCTTC. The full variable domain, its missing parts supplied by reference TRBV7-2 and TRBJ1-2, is GAGVSQSPSNKVTEKGKDVELRCDPISGHTALYWYRQSLGQGLEFLIYFQGNSAPDKSGLPSDRFSAERTGGSVSTLTIQRTQQEDSAVYLCASSLDPGTNYGYTFGSGTRLTVV.

DNA for the CDR3: TGTGCCAGCAGCGTAGGACTAGCGGGGGGCCACATGGGTACGCAGTATTTT. Protein: CASSVGLAGGHMGTQYF. V usage is TRBV7-8 and J usage is TRBJ2-3; 14 bases align to TRBD2. V shed 5 bases and J 8 bases; nucleotides not matched to a gene: 12. Germline V lookup: CDR1 SGHVS, CDR2 FQNEAQ. The CDR3 sequence is 17 residues long.

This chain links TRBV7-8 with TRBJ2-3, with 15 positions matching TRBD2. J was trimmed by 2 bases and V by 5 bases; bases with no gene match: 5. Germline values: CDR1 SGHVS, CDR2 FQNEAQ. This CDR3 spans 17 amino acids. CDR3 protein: CASSPGTSGGITDTQYF. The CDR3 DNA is TGTGCCAGCAGCCCCGGGACTAGCGGGGGGATCACAGATACGCAGTATTTT.

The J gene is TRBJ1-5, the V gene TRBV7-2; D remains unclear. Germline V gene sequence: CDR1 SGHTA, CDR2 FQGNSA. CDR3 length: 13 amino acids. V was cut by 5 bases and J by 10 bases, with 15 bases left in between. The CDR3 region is CASSANPWEPQHF. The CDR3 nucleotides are TGTGCCAGCAGCGCCAACCCTTGGGAACCCCAGCATTTT.

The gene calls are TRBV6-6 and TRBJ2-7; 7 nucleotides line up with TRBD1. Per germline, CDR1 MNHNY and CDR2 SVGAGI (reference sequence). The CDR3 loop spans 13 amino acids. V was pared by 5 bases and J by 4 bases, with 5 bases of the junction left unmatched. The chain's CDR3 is CASSARQGYEQYF. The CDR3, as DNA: TGTGCCAGCAGTGCCAGACAGGGATACGAGCAGTACTTC.

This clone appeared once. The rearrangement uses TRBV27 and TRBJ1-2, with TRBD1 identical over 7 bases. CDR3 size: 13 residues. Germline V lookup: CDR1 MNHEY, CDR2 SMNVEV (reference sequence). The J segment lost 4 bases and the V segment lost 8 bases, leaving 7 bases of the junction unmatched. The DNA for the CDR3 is TGTGCCAGCGCCCGACAGGGCTCCTATGGCTACACCTTC. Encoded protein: CASARQGSYGYTF.

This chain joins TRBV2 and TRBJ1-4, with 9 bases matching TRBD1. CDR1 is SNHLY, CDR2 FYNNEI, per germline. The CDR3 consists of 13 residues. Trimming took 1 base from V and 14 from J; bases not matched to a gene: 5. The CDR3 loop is CASSEGRTGDLFF. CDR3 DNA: TGTGCCAGCAGTGAAGGGAGGACAGGGGACCTGTTTTTT.

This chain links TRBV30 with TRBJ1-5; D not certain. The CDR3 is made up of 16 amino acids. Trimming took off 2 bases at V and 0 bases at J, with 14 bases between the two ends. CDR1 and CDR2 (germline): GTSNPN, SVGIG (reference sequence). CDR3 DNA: TGTGCCTGGAGTAAAGGTTTGCAAAATAGCAATCAGCCCCAGCATTTT. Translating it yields CAWSKGLQNSNQPQHF.

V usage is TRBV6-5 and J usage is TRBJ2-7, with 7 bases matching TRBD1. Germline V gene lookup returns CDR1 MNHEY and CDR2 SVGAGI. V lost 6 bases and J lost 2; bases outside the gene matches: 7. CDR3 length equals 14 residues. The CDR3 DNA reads TGTGCCAGCAGGAGGGACAGCAGCCCCTACGAGCAGTACTTC. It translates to CASRRDSSPYEQYF.

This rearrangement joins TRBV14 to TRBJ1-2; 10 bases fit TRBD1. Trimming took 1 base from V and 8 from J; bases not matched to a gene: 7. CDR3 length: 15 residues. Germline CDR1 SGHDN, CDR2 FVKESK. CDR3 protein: CASSQGRTGGEGYTF. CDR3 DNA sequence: TGTGCCAGCAGCCAAGGGCGGACAGGGGGAGAGGGCTACACCTTC.

The CDR3 nucleotides are TGTGCCAGCACAAGGACAGGGGGGGATGGCTACACCTTC. It translates to CASTRTGGDGYTF. The V and J genes are TRBV12-3 or TRBV12-4 and TRBJ1-2, with TRBD1 matching over 10 bases. The junction had 5 bases not matched to a gene; V was cut back by 7 bases and J by 6 bases. This CDR3 region has 13 residues.

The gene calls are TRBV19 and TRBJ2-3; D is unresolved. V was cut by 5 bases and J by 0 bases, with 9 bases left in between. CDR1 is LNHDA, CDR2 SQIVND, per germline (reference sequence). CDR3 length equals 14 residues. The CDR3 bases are TGTGCCAGTAGTTCAACGAGTAGCACAGATACGCAGTATTTT. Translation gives CASSSTSSTDTQYF.

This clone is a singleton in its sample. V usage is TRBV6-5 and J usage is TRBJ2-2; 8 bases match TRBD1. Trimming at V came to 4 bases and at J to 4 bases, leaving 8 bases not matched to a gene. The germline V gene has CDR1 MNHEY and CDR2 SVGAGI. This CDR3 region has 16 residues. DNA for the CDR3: TGTGCCAGCAGTTCGACAGGGGTCGGTGGCACCGGGGAGCTGTTTTTT. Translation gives CASSSTGVGGTGELFF.

As DNA, the CDR3 is TGCGCCAGCAGCTTGGGACAAGGGTGGGACACTGAAGCTTTCTTT. It codes for CASSLGQGWDTEAFF. The chain couples TRBV5-1 to TRBJ1-1, with unresolved D. The germline V gene encodes CDR1 SGHRS and CDR2 YFSETQ. The CDR3 loop spans 15 amino acids. V shed 0 bases and J shed 3 bases, with 12 bases lying between them.

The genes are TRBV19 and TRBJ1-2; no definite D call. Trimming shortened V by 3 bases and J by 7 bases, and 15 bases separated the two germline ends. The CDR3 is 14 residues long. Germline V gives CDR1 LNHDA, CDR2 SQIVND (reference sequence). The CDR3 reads CASSIPSLASGYTF. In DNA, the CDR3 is TGTGCCAGTAGTATCCCCTCCCTGGCCAGTGGCTACACCTTC. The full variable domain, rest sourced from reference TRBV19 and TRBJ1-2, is DGGITQSPKYLFRKEGQNVTLSCEQNLNHDAMYWYRQDPGQGLRLIYYSQIVNDFQKGDIAEGYSVSREKKESFPLTVTSAQKNPTAFYLCASSIPSLASGYTFGSGTRLTVV.

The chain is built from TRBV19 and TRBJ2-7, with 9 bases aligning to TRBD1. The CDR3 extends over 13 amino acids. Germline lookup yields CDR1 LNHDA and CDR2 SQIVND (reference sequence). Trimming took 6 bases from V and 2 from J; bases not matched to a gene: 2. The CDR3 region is CASSRDRAYEQYF. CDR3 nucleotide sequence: TGTGCCAGTAGCCGGGACAGGGCCTACGAGCAGTACTTC.

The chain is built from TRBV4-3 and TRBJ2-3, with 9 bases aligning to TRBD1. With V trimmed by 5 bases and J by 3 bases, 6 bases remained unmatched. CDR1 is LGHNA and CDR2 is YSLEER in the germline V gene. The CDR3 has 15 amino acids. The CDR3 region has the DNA TGCGCCAGCAGCATAGGACAGGGGAGGACAGATACGCAGTATTTT. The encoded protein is CASSIGQGRTDTQYF.

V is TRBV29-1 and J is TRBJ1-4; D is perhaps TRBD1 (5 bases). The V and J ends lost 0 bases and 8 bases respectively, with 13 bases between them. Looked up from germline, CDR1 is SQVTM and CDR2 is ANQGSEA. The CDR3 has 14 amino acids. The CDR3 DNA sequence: TGCAGCGTTGAAGATAACCAGGGTGGCGAAAAACTGTTTTTT. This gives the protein CSVEDNQGGEKLFF.

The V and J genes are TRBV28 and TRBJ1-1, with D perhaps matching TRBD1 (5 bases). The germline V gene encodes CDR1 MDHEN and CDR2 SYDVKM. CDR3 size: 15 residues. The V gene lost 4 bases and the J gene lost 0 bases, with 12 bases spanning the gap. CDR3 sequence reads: CASSSLGGLNTEAFF. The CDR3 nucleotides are TGTGCCAGCAGTTCGTTGGGGGGGTTGAACACTGAAGCTTTCTTT.

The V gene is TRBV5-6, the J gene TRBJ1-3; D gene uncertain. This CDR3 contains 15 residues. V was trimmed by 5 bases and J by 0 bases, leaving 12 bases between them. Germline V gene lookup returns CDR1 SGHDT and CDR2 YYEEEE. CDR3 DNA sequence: TGTGCCAGCAGTAAACGCGGACCCTCTGGAAACACCATATATTTT. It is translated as CASSKRGPSGNTIYF.

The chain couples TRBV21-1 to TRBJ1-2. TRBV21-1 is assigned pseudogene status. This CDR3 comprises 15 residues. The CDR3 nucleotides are TGTGCCAGCAACGGCGCACGGGGGGCGGACTATGGCTACACCTTC. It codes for CASNGARGADYGYTF.

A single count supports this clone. CDR3 sequence reads: CATSDLPQAYGQYF. CDR3 sequence (DNA): TGTGCCACCAGTGATTTGCCCCAAGCCTATGGGCAGTACTTC. The rearrangement links TRBV24-1 to TRBJ2-7, with D hard to call. The CDR3 has 14 residues. Germline lookup yields CDR1 KGHDR and CDR2 SFDVKD. Trimming removed 0 bases from V and 9 bases from J, with 14 bases in between.